This T cell receptor beta chain stems from a study of blood T cells in healthy people across ages. Study overall: The template switching approach captured approximately one barcoded beta molecule for every two T cells. General study points: Diversity figures derived from one million T cells were judged to underestimate the true value.

Drawn from each donor were about 9 milliliters of peripheral blood. On this clonotype: Antigen unknown.

A sample-barcoded 5' primer and a J-beta primer mix were used in a second PCR of roughly 7 to 11 cycles. A single record per CDR3 protein comes from TCRdb applying MiXCR to the 5' RACE reads. The data show roughly 1.5 million distinct CDR3 sequences, with approximately 39% seen just once and 4% held by the top ten. The sample was blood. This receptor was identified in a woman aged 18-35 years in good health.

DNA for the CDR3: TGCGCCAGCAGCTTGGCCGCATCTAGCGGGGAATACAATGAGCAGTTCTTC. Translated: CASSLAASSGEYNEQFF. The chain joins TRBV5-1 to TRBJ2-1; 9 bases line up with TRBD2. V was clipped by 0 bases and J by 4 bases; unmatched bases: 8. This CDR3 is built from 17 residues. Germline values: CDR1 SGHRS, CDR2 YFSETQ.